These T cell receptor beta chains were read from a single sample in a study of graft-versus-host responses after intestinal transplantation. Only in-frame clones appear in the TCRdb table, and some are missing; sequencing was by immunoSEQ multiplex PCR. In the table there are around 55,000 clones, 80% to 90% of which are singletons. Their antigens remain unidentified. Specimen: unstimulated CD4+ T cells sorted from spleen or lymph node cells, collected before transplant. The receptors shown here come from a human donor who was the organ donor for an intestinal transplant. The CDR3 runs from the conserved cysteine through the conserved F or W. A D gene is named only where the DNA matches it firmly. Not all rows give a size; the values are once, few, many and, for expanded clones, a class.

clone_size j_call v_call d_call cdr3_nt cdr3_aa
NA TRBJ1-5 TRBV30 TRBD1 TGTGCCTGGAGTGTTCTCGGACAGGGAAGTCAGCCCCAGCATTTT CAWSVLGQGSQPQHF
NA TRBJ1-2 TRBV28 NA TGTGCCAGCAGTTTTCAGGGGAATAACTATGGCTACACCTTC CASSFQGNNYGYTF
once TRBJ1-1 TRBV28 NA TGTGTCATCCTAGGGGCAGGGCATTTTGGCACTGAAGCTTTCTTT CVILGAGHFGTEAFF
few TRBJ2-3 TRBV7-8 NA TGTGCCAGCAGCTTAGGCGGTTACACAGATACGCAGTATTTT CASSLGGYTDTQYF
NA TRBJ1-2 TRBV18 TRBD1 TGTGCCAGCTCAACTTCGCCAGGGGACAGCGTTGGCTACACCTTC CASSTSPGDSVGYTF
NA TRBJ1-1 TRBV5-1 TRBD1 TGCGCCAGCAGCGTGGACAGGGGGGGCACTGAAGCTTTCTTT CASSVDRGGTEAFF
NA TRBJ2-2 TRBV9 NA TGTGCCAGCAGAGACAGAACGAACACCGGGGAGCTGTTTTTT CASRDRTNTGELFF
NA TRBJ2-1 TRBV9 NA TGTGCCAGCAGCGGGTTAACCTCGAGCTCCTACAATGAGCAGTTCTTC CASSGLTSSSYNEQFF
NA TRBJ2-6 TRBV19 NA TGTGCCAGTGCGATTGGCAACGTCCTGACTTTC CASAIGNVLTF
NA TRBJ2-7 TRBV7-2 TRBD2 TGTGCCAGCAGCTTGGGGAGGGCAAGGGGTGAGCAGTACTTC CASSLGRARGEQYF
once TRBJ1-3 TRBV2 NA TGTGCCAGCAGTGAAAGGAGCAGCTCTGGAAACACCATATATTTT CASSERSSSGNTIYF
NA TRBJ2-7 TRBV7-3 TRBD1 TGTGCCAGCAGCCCGGGACAGGGGCCCTACGAGCAGTACTTC CASSPGQGPYEQYF
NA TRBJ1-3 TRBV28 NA TGTGCCAGCAGTTTGGTCAGGGGCTCTGGAAACACCATATATTTT CASSLVRGSGNTIYF
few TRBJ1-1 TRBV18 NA TGTGCCAGCTCCCGACGGGGGTTTTCTGATGTATCTCCTGAAGCTTTCTTT CASSRRGFSDVSPEAFF
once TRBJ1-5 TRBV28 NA TGTGCCAGCAATGCAGCCGGGGGTCTCAATCAGCCCCAGCATTTT CASNAAGGLNQPQHF
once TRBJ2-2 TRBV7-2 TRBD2 TGTGCCAGCAGCTTCTATGCTAGCGGGGGGGACACCGGGGAGCTGTTTTTT CASSFYASGGDTGELFF
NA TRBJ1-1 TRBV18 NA TGTGCCAGCTCACCGGTGACCGGGACTTTGAACAAACCCGAAGCTTTCTTT CASSPVTGTLNKPEAFF
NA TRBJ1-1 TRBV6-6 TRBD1 TGTGCCAGCAGTTCACAGCAGGGGGCTAGGACTGAAGCTTTCTTT CASSSQQGARTEAFF
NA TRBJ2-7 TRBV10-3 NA TGTGCCACACCCGTCCTGCCTTCCCACGAGCAGTACTTC CATPVLPSHEQYF
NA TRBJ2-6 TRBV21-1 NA TGTGCCAGCAGCAAAGGGACCCGGGACAGGGTAGAAACTGGGGCCAACGTCCTGACTTTC CASSKGTRDRVETGANVLTF
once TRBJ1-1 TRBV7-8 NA TGTGCCAGCAGCTCGGACAGCAAGAACACTGAAGCTTTCTTT CASSSDSKNTEAFF
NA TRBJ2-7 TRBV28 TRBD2 TGTGCCAGCAGTTTACTAGCGGGTGAGCAGTACTTC CASSLLAGEQYF
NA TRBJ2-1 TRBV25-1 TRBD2 TGTGCCAGCAGTGTCGGGACTAGCGGGAGAGTTAATGAGCAGTTCTTC CASSVGTSGRVNEQFF
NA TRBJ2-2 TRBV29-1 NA TGCAGCGTTGAAGATCAGGCTCCATCCGGGGAGCTGTTTTTT CSVEDQAPSGELFF
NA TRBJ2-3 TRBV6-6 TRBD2 TGTGCCAGCGGGGGGGCTAGCGGGAGGGGTACAGATACGCAGTATTTT CASGGASGRGTDTQYF
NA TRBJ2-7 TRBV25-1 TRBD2 TGTGCCAGCAGTGACCCGACTAGCGGGAGAAACGAGCAGTACTTC CASSDPTSGRNEQYF
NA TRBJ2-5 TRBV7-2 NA TGTGCCAGCAGCTTGGAGCTAGAGACCCAGTACTTC CASSLELETQYF
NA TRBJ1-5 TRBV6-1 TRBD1 TGTGCCAGCAGTGGGACAGGGGAATGGCCCCAGCATTTT CASSGTGEWPQHF
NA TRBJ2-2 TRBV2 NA TGTGCCATGGGAGGGGGGACAGGGAACACCGGGGAGCTGTTTTTT CAMGGGTGNTGELFF
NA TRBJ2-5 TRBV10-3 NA TGTGCCATCAGTGAGTCGGAGTTTCAAGAGACCCAGTACTTC CAISESEFQETQYF
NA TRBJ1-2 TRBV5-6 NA TGTGCCAGCAGCACGAGGCGGGGCGGAACTTTCAACTATGGCTACACCTTC CASSTRRGGTFNYGYTF
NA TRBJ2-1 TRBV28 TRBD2 TGTGCCAGCAGTACGTCCAGCGGGATCAAATCCTACAATGAGCAGTTCTTC CASSTSSGIKSYNEQFF
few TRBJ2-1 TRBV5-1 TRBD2 TGCGCCAGCAGCTCGGCTAGCGGGAGCTACAATGAGCAGTTCTTC CASSSASGSYNEQFF
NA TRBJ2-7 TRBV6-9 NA TGTGCCAGCAGTTATCCCCCCGACTACTCCTACGAGCAGTACTTC CASSYPPDYSYEQYF
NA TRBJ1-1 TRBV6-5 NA TGTGCCAGCACTGTGACGACGGGGAGGAACACTGAAGCTTTCTTT CASTVTTGRNTEAFF
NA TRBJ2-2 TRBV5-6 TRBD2 TGTGCCAGCAGCTTGGAAGCGGGAGGGCCTTCCGGGGAGCTGTTTTTT CASSLEAGGPSGELFF
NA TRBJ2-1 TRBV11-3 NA TGTGCCAGCAGCGTACAGGGCAGCTCCAATGAGCAGTTCTTC CASSVQGSSNEQFF
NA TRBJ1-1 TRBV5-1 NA TGCGCCAGCAGCGATCAGGGACTTGAAGCTTTCTTT CASSDQGLEAFF
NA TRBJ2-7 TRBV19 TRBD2 TGTGCCAGTAGTGACGGACTAGCGGGAGTCGGGGCAACCTACGAGCAGTACTTC CASSDGLAGVGATYEQYF
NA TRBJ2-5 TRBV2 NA TGTGCCAGCAAAGGGGGGGACCGGGAGACCCAGTACTTC CASKGGDRETQYF
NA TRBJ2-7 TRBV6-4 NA TGTGCCAGCAGAGCGGAACGAACCCTTTACGAGCAGTACTTC CASRAERTLYEQYF
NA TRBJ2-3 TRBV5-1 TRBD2 TGCGCCAGCAGCTTTTTAGCGGGGACTAGCACAGATACGCAGTATTTT CASSFLAGTSTDTQYF
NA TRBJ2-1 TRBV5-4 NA TGTGCCAGCAGCTTGCTACAGGATGCCTACAATGAGCAGTTCTTC CASSLLQDAYNEQFF
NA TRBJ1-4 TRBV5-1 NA TGCGCCAGCAGCTTGAGCACGGTTAAGAATGAAAAACTGTTTTTT CASSLSTVKNEKLFF
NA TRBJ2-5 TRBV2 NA TGTGCCAGCAAAGTGCGGGTTTTGGAGACCCAGTACTTC CASKVRVLETQYF
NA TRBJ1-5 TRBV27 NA TGTGCCAGCAGTTTTCAAGGGGCCAATCAGCCCCAGCATTTT CASSFQGANQPQHF
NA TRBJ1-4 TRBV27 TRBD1 TGTGCCAGCAGTTTAGACAGGGGGGTAGAAAAACTGTTTTTT CASSLDRGVEKLFF
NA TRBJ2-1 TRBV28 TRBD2 TGTGCCAGCACCAAAACGTCGTGGCTAGCGGGAGATGAGCAGTTCTTC CASTKTSWLAGDEQFF
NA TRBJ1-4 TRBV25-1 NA TGTGCCAGCAGTACTCAGACAGGCCTAAATGAAAAACTGTTTTTT CASSTQTGLNEKLFF
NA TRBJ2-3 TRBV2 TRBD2 TGTGCCAGCAGTGAACTAGCGGGAGGGGATAGCACAGATACGCAGTATTTT CASSELAGGDSTDTQYF
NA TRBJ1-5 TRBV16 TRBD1 TGTGCCACTTCTACGGCCGGACAGGGCAATCAGCCCCAGCATTTT CATSTAGQGNQPQHF
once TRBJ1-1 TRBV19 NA TGTGCCAGTAGTATAGGACACCCGAACACTGAAGCTTTCTTT CASSIGHPNTEAFF
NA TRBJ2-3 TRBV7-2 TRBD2 TGTGCCAGCAGCCTGTACGGGACTAGCGGGACAGATACGCAGTATTTT CASSLYGTSGTDTQYF
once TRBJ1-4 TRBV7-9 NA TGTGCCAGCAGCTCCCCAGGGACAACTAATGAAAAACTGTTTTTT CASSSPGTTNEKLFF
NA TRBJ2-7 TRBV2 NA TGTGCCAGCAGTGTTGGAGGATCTCTGGGCGAGCAGTACTTC CASSVGGSLGEQYF